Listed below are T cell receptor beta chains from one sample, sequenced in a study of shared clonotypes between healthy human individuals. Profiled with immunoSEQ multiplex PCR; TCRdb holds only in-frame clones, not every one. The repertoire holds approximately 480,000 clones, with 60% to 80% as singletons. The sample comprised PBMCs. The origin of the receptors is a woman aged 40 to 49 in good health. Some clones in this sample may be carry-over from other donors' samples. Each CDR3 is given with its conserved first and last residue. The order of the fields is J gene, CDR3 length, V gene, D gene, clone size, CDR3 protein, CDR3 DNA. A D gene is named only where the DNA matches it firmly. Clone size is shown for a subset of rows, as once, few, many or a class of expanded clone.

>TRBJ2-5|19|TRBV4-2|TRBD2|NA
CASSQDPSGRWGVQETQYF
TGTGCCAGCAGCCAAGATCCTAGCGGGAGGTGGGGGGTCCAAGAGACCCAGTACTTC
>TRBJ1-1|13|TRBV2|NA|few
CASRTGPRTEAFF
TGTGCCAGCAGGACAGGTCCCAGGACTGAAGCTTTCTTT
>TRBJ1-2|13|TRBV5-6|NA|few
CASSPGQLYGYTF
TGTGCCAGCAGCCCGGGACAACTCTATGGCTACACCTTC
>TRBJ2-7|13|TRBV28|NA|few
CASSFGSSYEQYF
TGTGCCAGCAGTTTTGGCAGCTCCTACGAGCAGTACTTC
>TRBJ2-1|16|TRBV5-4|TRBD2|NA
CASSPSSGRPYNEQFF
TGTGCCAGCAGCCCTTCTAGCGGGAGACCCTACAATGAGCAGTTCTTC
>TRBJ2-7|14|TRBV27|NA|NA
CASSLSRVHYEQYF
TGTGCCAGCAGTTTATCGCGGGTCCACTACGAGCAGTACTTC
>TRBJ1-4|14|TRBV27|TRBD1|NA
CASRDRGTGEKLFF
TGTGCCAGCAGGGACAGGGGGACGGGTGAAAAACTGTTTTTT
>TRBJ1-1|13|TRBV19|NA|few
CASSSQPGLEAFF
TGTGCCAGTAGTTCCCAGCCGGGGCTTGAAGCTTTCTTT
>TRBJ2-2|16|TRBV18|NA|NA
CASSPGSVPNTGELFF
TGTGCCAGCTCACCAGGTTCGGTGCCCAACACCGGGGAGCTGTTTTTT
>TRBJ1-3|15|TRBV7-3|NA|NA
CASSPEGRSGNTIYF
TGTGCCAGCAGCCCTGAGGGACGGTCTGGAAACACCATATATTTT
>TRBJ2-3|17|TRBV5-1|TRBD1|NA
CASSPTHGQGGTDTQYF
TGCGCCAGCAGCCCCACCCATGGACAGGGGGGCACAGATACGCAGTATTTT
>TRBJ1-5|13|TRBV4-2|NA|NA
CASSQEYRQPQHF
TGTGCCAGCAGCCAAGAGTATAGGCAGCCCCAGCATTTT
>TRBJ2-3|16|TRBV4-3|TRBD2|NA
CASSRRTSGRTDTQYF
TGCGCCAGCAGCCGACGGACTAGCGGGAGAACAGATACGCAGTATTTT
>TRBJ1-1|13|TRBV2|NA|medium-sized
CASSVGGGTEAFF
TGTGCCAGCAGTGTGGGGGGTGGGACTGAAGCTTTCTTT
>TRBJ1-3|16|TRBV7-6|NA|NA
CASSLAIPATGNTIYF
TGTGCCAGCAGCTTAGCAATCCCTGCGACTGGAAACACCATATATTTT
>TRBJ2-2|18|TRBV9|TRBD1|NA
CASSPKTHGTGGYGELFF
TGTGCCAGCAGCCCCAAAACCCATGGGACAGGGGGGTACGGGGAGCTGTTTTTT
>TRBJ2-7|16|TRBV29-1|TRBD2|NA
CSVEERLAGYSYEQYF
TGCAGCGTTGAAGAACGACTAGCGGGGTACTCCTACGAGCAGTACTTC
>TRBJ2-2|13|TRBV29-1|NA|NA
CSVDTTGTGELFF
TGCAGCGTGGATACGACCGGGACCGGGGAGCTGTTTTTT
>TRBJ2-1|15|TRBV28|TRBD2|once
CASSQTSGRGNEQFF
TGTGCCAGCAGTCAGACTAGCGGGAGGGGCAATGAGCAGTTCTTC
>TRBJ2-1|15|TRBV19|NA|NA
CASSPTQGPYNEQFF
TGTGCCAGTAGCCCCACCCAGGGTCCGTACAATGAGCAGTTCTTC
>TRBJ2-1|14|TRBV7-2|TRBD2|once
CASSLPSGYNEQFF
TGTGCCAGCAGCTTACCTAGCGGCTACAATGAGCAGTTCTTC
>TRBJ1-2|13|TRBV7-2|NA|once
CASSQGPNYGYTF
TGTGCCAGCAGCCAGGGACCGAACTATGGCTACACCTTC
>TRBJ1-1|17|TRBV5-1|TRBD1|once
CASSLLGQGGGYTEAFF
TGCGCCAGCAGCTTGTTGGGACAGGGGGGTGGGTACACTGAAGCTTTCTTT
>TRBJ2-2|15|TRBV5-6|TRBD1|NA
CASSFGDRDTGELFF
TGTGCCAGCAGCTTCGGGGACAGGGACACCGGGGAGCTGTTTTTT
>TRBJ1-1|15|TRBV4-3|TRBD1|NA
CASSPQTGQGAPPFF
TGCGCCAGCAGCCCTCAGACAGGACAGGGGGCGCCGCCTTTCTTT
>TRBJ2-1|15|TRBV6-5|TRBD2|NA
CASSDSTSGYNEQFF
TGTGCCAGCAGTGACTCGACTAGCGGGTACAATGAGCAGTTCTTC
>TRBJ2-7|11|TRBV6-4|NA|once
CASSAVAPGYF
TGTGCCAGCAGTGCAGTGGCACCGGGGTACTTC
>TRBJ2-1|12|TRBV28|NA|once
CASSLNYNEQFF
TGTGCCAGCAGCCTGAATTACAATGAGCAGTTCTTC
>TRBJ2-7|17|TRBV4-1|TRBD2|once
CASSQGGLAGGPYEQYF
TGCGCCAGCAGCCAAGGGGGACTAGCGGGAGGGCCCTACGAGCAGTACTTC
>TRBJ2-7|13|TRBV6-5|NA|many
CASMTGGGDEQYF
TGTGCCAGCATGACCGGAGGGGGCGACGAGCAGTACTTC
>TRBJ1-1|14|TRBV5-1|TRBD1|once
CASSPQGGDTEAFF
TGCGCCAGCAGCCCGCAGGGGGGGGACACTGAAGCTTTCTTT
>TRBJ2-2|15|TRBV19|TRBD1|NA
CASRTGQQNTGELFF
TGTGCCAGTAGGACGGGACAGCAGAACACCGGGGAGCTGTTTTTT
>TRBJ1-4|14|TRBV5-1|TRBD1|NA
CASSGGTGGEKLFF
TGCGCCAGCAGCGGCGGGACAGGGGGCGAAAAACTGTTTTTT
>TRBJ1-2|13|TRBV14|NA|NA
CASSQGINYGYTF
TGTGCCAGCAGCCAAGGGATTAACTATGGCTACACCTTC
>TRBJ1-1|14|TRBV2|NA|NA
CASSPEQANTEAFF
TGTGCCAGCAGCCCCGAACAGGCAAACACTGAAGCTTTCTTT
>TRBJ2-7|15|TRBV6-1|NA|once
CASRAFRDSAYEQYF
TGTGCCAGCAGGGCATTCCGGGACTCCGCCTACGAGCAGTACTTC
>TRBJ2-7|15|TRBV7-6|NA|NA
CASSLVSLEVGEQYF
TGTGCCAGCAGCTTAGTCTCACTGGAGGTAGGCGAGCAGTACTTC
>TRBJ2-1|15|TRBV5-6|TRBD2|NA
CASSFVPSGNNEQFF
TGTGCCAGCAGCTTCGTTCCTAGCGGGAACAATGAGCAGTTCTTC
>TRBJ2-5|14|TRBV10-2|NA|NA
CASSESAARETQYF
TGCGCCAGCAGTGAATCAGCGGCCCGAGAGACCCAGTACTTC
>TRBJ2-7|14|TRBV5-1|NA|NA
CASSLDGSYYEQYF
TGCGCCAGCAGCTTGGATGGGAGTTACTACGAGCAGTACTTC
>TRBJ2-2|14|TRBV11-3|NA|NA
CASSSGSNTGELFF
TGTGCCAGCAGTTCCGGGAGTAACACCGGGGAGCTGTTTTTT
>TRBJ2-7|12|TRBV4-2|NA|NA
CASSLGSYEQYF
TGTGCCAGCAGCCTTGGAAGCTACGAGCAGTACTTC
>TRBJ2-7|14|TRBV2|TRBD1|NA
CASSRWGRGNEQYF
TGTGCCAGCAGTCGGTGGGGCAGGGGGAACGAGCAGTACTTC
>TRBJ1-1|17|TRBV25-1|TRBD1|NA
CASSEPPGRGRGTEAFF
TGTGCCAGCAGTGAGCCCCCGGGCAGGGGGCGAGGCACTGAAGCTTTCTTT
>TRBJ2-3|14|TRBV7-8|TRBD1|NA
CASSLGQGGDTQYF
TGTGCCAGCAGCTTAGGACAGGGCGGGGATACGCAGTATTTT